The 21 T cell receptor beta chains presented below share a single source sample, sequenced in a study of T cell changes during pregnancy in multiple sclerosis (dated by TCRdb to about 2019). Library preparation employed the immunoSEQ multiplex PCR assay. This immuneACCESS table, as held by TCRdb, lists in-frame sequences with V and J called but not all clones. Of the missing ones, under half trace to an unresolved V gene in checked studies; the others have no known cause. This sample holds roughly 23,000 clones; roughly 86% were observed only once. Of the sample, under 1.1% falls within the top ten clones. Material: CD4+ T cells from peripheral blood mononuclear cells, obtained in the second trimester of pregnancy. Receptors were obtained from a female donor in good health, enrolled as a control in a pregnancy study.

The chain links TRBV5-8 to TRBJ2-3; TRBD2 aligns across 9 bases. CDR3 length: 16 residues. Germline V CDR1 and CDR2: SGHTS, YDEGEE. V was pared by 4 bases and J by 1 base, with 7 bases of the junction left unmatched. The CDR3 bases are TGTGCCAGCAGCCTACGTAGCGGGAGAGGCACAGATACGCAGTATTTT. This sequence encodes CASSLRSGRGTDTQYF. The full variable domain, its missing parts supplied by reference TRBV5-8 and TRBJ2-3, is EAGVTQSPTHLIKTRGQQATLRCSPISGHTSVYWYQQALGLGLQFLLWYDEGEERNRGNFPPRFSGRQFPNYSSELNVNALELEDSALYLCASSLRSGRGTDTQYFGPGTRLTVL.

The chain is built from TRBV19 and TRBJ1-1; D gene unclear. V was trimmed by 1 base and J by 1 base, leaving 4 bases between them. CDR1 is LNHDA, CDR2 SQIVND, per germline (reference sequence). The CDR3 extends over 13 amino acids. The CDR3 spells CASSIGGNTEAFF. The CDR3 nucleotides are TGTGCCAGTAGTATAGGAGGGAACACTGAAGCTTTCTTT.

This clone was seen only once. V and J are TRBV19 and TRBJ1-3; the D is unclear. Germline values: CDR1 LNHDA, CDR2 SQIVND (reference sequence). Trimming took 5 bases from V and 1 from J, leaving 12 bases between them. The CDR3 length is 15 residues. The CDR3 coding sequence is TGTGCCAGTAGTCCGACGGCGAGGTCTGGAAACACCATATATTTT. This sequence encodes CASSPTARSGNTIYF.

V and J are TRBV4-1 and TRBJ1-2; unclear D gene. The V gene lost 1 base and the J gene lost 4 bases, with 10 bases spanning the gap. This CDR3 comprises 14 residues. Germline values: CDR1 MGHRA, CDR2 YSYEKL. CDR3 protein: CASSQATGSYGYTF. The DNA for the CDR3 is TGCGCCAGCAGCCAAGCAACGGGGAGCTATGGCTACACCTTC.

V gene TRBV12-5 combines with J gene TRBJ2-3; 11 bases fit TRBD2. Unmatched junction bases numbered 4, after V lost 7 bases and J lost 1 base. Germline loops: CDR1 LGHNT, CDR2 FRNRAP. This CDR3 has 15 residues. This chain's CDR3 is CASVPGLAGTDTQYF. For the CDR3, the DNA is TGTGCTAGTGTCCCGGGACTAGCGGGCACAGATACGCAGTATTTT.

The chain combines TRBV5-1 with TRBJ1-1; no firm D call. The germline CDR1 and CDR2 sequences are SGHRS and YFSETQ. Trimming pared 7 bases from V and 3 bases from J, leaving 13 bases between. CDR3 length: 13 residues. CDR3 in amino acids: CASYTAGYTEAFF. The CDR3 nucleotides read TGCGCCAGCTACACGGCGGGGTACACTGAAGCTTTCTTT. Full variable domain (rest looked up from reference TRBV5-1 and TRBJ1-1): KAGVTQTPRYLIKTRGQQVTLSCSPISGHRSVSWYQQTPGQGLQFLFEYFSETQRNKGNFPGRFSGRQFSNSRSEMNVSTLELGDSALYLCASYTAGYTEAFFGQGTRLTVV.

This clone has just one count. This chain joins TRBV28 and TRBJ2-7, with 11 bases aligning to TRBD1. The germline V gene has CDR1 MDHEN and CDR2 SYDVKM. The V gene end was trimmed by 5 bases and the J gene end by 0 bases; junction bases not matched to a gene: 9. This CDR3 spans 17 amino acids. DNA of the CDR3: TGTGCCAGCAGTGGGGTTGGGACAGGGGGTAACTCCTACGAGCAGTACTTC. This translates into CASSGVGTGGNSYEQYF.

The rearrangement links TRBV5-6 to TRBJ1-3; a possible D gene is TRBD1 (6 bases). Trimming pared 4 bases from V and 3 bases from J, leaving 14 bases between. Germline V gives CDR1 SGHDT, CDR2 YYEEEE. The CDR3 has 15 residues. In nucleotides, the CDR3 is TGTGCCAGCAGCGGTGCAGGGGCACTTGGAAACACCATATATTTT. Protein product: CASSGAGALGNTIYF. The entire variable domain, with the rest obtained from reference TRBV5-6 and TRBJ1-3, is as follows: DAGVTQSPTHLIKTRGQQVTLRCSPKSGHDTVSWYQQALGQGPQFIFQYYEEEERQRGNFPDRFSGHQFPNYSSELNVNALLLGDSALYLCASSGAGALGNTIYFGEGSWLTVV.

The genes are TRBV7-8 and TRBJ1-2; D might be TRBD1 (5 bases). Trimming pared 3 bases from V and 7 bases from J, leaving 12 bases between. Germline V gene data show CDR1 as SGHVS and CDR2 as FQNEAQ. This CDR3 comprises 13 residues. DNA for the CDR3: TGTGCCAGCAGCTTTTTAGGGGTTAGTGGCTACACCTTC. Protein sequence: CASSFLGVSGYTF. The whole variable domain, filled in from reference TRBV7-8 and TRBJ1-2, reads GAGVSQSPRYKVAKRGQDVALRCDPISGHVSLFWYQQALGQGPEFLTYFQNEAQLDKSGLPSDRFFAERPEGSVSTLKIQRTQQEDSAVYLCASSFLGVSGYTFGSGTRLTVV.

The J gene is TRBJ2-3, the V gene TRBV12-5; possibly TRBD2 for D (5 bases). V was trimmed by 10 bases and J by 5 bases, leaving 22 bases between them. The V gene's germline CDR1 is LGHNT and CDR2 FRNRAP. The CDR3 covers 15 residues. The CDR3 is CATMIKAGAGDTQYF. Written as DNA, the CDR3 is TGTGCTACGATGATAAAGGCGGGCGCAGGAGATACGCAGTATTTT. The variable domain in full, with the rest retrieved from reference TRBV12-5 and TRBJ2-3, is DARVTQTPRHKVTEMGQEVTMRCQPILGHNTVFWYRQTMMQGLELLAYFRNRAPLDDSGMPKDRFSAEMPDATLATLKIQPSEPRDSAVYFCATMIKAGAGDTQYFGPGTRLTVL.

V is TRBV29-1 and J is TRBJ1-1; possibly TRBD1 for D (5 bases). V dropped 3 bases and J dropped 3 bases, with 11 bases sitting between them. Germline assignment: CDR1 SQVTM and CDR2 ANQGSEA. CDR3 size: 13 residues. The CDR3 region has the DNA TGCAGCGTTGATGGGGCGGTTGACACTGAAGCTTTCTTT. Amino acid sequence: CSVDGAVDTEAFF.

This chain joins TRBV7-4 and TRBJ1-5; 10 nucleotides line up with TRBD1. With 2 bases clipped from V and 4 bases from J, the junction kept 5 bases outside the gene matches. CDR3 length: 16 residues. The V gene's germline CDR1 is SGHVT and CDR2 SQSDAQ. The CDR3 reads CASSLIKGQGNQPQHF. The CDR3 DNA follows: TGTGCCAGCAGCTTAATCAAGGGACAGGGGAATCAGCCCCAGCATTTT.

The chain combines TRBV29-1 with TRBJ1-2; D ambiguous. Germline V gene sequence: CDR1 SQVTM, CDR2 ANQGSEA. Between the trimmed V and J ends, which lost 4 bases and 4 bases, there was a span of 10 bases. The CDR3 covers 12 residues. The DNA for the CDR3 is TGCAGCGTTGTTGGGCAGATCTATGGCTACACCTTC. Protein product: CSVVGQIYGYTF.

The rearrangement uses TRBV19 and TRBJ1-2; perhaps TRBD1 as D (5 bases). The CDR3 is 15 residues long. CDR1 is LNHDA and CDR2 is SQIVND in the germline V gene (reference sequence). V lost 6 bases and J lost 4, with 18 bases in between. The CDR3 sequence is CASSPGRGGLYGYTF. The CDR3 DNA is TGTGCCAGTAGCCCGGGACGGGGAGGGCTCTATGGCTACACCTTC.

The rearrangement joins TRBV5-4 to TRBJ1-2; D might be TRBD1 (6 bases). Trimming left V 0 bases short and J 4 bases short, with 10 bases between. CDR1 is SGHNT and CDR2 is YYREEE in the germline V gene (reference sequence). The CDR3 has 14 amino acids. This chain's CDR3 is CASSLAGAGYGYTF. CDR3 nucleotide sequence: TGTGCCAGCAGCTTGGCAGGGGCCGGCTATGGCTACACCTTC.

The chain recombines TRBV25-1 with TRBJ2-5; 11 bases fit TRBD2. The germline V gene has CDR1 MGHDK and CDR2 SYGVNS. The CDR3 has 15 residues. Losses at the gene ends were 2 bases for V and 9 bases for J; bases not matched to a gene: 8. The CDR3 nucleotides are TGTGCCAGCAGTGAAGTCGGTAGCGGGAGGGCCGCCCAGTACTTC. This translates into CASSEVGSGRAAQYF.

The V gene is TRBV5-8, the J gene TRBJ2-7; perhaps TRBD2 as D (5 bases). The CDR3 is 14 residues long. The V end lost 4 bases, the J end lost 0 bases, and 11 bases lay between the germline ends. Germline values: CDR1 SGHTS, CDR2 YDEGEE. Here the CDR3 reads CASSTRHNSYEQYF. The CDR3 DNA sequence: TGTGCCAGCAGCACTAGACATAACTCCTACGAGCAGTACTTC.

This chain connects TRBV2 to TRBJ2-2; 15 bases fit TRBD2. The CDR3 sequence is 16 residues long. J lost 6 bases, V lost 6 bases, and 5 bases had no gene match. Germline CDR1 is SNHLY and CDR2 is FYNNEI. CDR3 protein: CASSGLAGGGAGELFF. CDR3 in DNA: TGTGCCAGCAGCGGACTAGCGGGGGGGGGTGCCGGGGAGCTGTTTTTT. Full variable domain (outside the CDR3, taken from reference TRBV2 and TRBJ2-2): EPEVTQTPSHQVTQMGQEVILRCVPISNHLYFYWYRQILGQKVEFLVSFYNNEISEKSEIFDDQFSVERPDGSNFTLKIRSTKLEDSAMYFCASSGLAGGGAGELFFGEGSRLTVL.

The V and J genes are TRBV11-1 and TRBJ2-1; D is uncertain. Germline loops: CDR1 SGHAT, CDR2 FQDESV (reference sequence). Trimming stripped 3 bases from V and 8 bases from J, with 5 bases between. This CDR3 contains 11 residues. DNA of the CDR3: TGTGCCAGCAGCTTCGAGGATGAGCAGTTCTTC. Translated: CASSFEDEQFF.

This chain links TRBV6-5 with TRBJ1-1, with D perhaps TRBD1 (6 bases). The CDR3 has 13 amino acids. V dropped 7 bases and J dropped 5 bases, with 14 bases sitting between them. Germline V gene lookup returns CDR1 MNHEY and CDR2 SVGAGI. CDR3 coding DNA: TGTGCCAGCATCAGTGGGGGCACTACTGAAGCTTTCTTT. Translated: CASISGGTTEAFF.

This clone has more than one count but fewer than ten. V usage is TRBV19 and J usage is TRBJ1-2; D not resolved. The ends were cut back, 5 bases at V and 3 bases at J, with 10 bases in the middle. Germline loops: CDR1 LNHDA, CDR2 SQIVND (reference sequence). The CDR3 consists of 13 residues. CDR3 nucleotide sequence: TGTGCCAGTAGTCTTTTAACAGACTATGGCTACACCTTC. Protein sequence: CASSLLTDYGYTF.